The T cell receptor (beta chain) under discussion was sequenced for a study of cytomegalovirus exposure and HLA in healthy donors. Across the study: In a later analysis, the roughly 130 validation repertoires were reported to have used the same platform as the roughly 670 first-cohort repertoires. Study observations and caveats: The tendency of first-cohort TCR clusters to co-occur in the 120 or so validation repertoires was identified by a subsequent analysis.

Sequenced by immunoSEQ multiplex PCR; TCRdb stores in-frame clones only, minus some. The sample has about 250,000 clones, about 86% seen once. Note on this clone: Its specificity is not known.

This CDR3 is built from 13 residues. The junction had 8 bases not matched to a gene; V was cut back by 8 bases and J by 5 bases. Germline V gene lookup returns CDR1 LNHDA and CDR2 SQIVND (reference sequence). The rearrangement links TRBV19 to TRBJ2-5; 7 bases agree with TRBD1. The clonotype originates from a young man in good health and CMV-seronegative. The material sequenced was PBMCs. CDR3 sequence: CASQNRGGETQYF. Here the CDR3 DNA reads TGTGCCAGTCAGAACAGGGGCGGGGAGACCCAGTACTTC.